These 30 T cell receptor beta chains were sequenced from one sample in a study of human T cells and chemical hapten exposure. Sample time point: patch test 3, about 24 weeks after DPC sensitization. As for treatment: therapeutic diphenylcyclopropenone sensitization with weekly scalp DPC. TCRdb re-called the RACE reads through MiXCR, storing one row per CDR3 protein. The top ten hold roughly 1.5% of the sample, which has approximately 72,000 distinct CDR3 sequences, more than 9.5% seen once. The sample in question was whole blood, obtained in connection with sensitization to the hapten diphenylcyclopropenone (DPC). The receptors derive from a woman in her 50s with alopecia areata. Some clones in this sample may be carry-over from other donors' samples.

This clonotype appeared many times. This chain connects TRBV28 to TRBJ2-2; D gene uncertain. The CDR3 consists of 15 residues. The germline gives CDR1 MDHEN, CDR2 SYDVKM. The V end was cut by 10 bases, the J end by 0 bases, with 15 bases between. CDR3 nucleotide sequence: TGTGCCACCGGATCCTCACCGGCGAACACCGGGGAGCTGTTTTTT. Residues: CATGSSPANTGELFF.

J is TRBJ1-1 and V is TRBV27; D is unresolved. This CDR3 contains 16 residues. Germline V gene sequence: CDR1 MNHEY, CDR2 SMNVEV (reference sequence). The germline V and J ends were trimmed by 3 bases and 3 bases, with 17 bases remaining between them. Here the CDR3 reads CASSFLGSVSYTEAFF. The CDR3 coding sequence is TGTGCCAGCAGTTTTTTAGGGTCAGTCTCATACACTGAAGCTTTCTTT.

This clonotype has ten or more counts. The genes are TRBV2 and TRBJ1-5; a possible D gene is TRBD1 (5 bases). Trimming removed 7 bases at V and 7 bases at J, with 17 bases between. The CDR3 contains 14 residues. Germline loops: CDR1 SNHLY, CDR2 FYNNEI. DNA for the CDR3: TGTGCCAGCACCCTGGGGACCTTAGGGCAGCCCCAGCATTTT. It translates to CASTLGTLGQPQHF.

This clonotype was seen ten or more times. The chain joins TRBV7-2 to TRBJ1-5, with D hard to call. CDR1 and CDR2 from the germline V gene are SGHTA and FQGNSA. The V and J ends lost 1 base and 1 base respectively, with 2 bases between them. The CDR3 is 13 residues long. CDR3 in DNA: TGTGCCAGCAGCTTAGAAAGCAATCAGCCCCAGCATTTT. This translates into CASSLESNQPQHF.

This clonotype was detected many times. The chain carries TRBV20-1 and TRBJ2-5; a weak D match, TRBD2 (7 bases). This CDR3 has 17 residues. Germline V gene data show CDR1 as DFQATT and CDR2 as SNEGSKA (reference sequence). The V gene lost 4 bases and the J gene lost 0 bases, with 21 bases spanning the gap. Here the CDR3 DNA reads TGCAGTGCTATTCGTGGTCGGGGGGCGATACACCAAGAGACCCAGTACTTC. This translates into CSAIRGRGAIHQETQYF.

Points on this clonotype: Being one base from a much bigger clone, this may be a read error. As the CDR3 is not closed by the conserved phenylalanine or tryptophan, this likely results from a read error. This chain joins TRBV7-2 and TRBJ2-5, with 8 bases fitting TRBD1. With 4 bases clipped from V and 4 bases from J, the junction kept 5 bases outside the gene matches. The CDR3 contains 14 residues. Germline V CDR1 and CDR2: SGHTA, FQGNSA. The CDR3 DNA sequence: TGTGCCAGCAGCTCAGTCAGGGGGCCAGAGACCCAGTACTCC. Translating it yields CASSSVRGPETQYS.

This clonotype was counted at least ten times. The gene calls are TRBV18 and TRBJ1-2; 7 bases agree with TRBD1. With V trimmed by 4 bases and J by 2 bases, 4 bases remained unmatched. Germline V CDR1 and CDR2: KGHSH, LQKENI. The CDR3 is 14 amino acids. The CDR3 nucleotides read TGTGCCAGCTCACGGACAGGAACAAACTATGGCTACACCTTC. As protein: CASSRTGTNYGYTF.

This clonotype came up many times. The rearrangement joins TRBV29-1 to TRBJ2-7; 14 positions agree with TRBD2. This CDR3 spans 15 amino acids. The germline V gene has CDR1 SQVTM and CDR2 ANQGSEA. V lost 6 bases and J lost 4; bases outside the gene matches: 8. CDR3 region: CSVSPGTSGGYEQYF. The CDR3 bases are TGCAGCGTGAGCCCCGGGACTAGCGGGGGTTACGAGCAGTACTTC.

There are many counts of this clonotype. The genes are TRBV7-2 and TRBJ1-1; D gene ambiguous. CDR1 SGHTA and CDR2 FQGNSA come from the germline V gene. The CDR3 spans 13 residues. V was shortened by 5 bases and J by 5 bases, with 12 bases between the two germline ends. The CDR3 coding sequence is TGTGCCAGCAGCCTACCTATTAGGACTGAAGCTTTCTTT. Protein: CASSLPIRTEAFF.

This clonotype came up a few times. The chain carries TRBV27 and TRBJ2-5, with TRBD1 matching 10 bases. The CDR3 spans 16 residues. Per germline, CDR1 MNHEY and CDR2 SMNVEV (reference sequence). The trim removed 4 bases at V and 5 bases at J, leaving 10 bases unmatched. CDR3 DNA: TGTGCCAGCAGTTCCATAACGACAGGGGGCTGGGAGACCCAGTACTTC. Residues: CASSSITTGGWETQYF.

This clonotype occurred many times. V gene TRBV2 combines with J gene TRBJ1-5, with TRBD1 as a possible D gene (5 bases). Germline CDR1 is SNHLY and CDR2 is FYNNEI. V lost 4 bases and J lost 2, with 12 bases in between. CDR3 size: 15 residues. CDR3 DNA sequence: TGTGCCAGCAGTGCCCAGGGAGGGGGCAATCAGCCCCAGCATTTT. Amino acids: CASSAQGGGNQPQHF.

The sample holds many counts of this clonotype. The rearrangement joins TRBV12-3 or TRBV12-4 to TRBJ1-3; D unclear. CDR3 length: 15 amino acids. V shed 1 base and J shed 4 bases, with 11 bases lying between them. The CDR3 sequence is CASSLDGEGGNTIYF. CDR3 nucleotides: TGTGCCAGCAGTTTAGATGGAGAGGGAGGAAACACCATATATTTT.

This clonotype was seen repeatedly, ten times or more. The V and J genes are TRBV10-2 and TRBJ2-7; 7 positions match TRBD2. With V trimmed by 2 bases and J by 6 bases, 7 bases remained unmatched. The length of the CDR3 is 14 residues. Germline V lookup: CDR1 WSHSY, CDR2 SAAADI. The CDR3 protein is CASSERTRIFEQYF. The DNA of the CDR3 is TGCGCCAGCAGTGAGCGGACTAGGATATTCGAGCAGTACTTC.

The rearrangement joins TRBV5-1 to TRBJ1-1; D is unclear. The CDR3 runs 12 residues. V was pared by 5 bases and J by 7 bases, with 12 bases between. CDR1 is SGHRS, CDR2 YFSETQ, per germline. CDR3 region: CASRDMELEAFF. The CDR3 DNA reads TGCGCCAGCAGGGATATGGAGCTTGAAGCTTTCTTT.

This clonotype was counted many times. V is TRBV7-8 and J is TRBJ2-5; tentatively, D is TRBD1 (6 bases). Between the trimmed V and J ends, which lost 2 bases and 3 bases, there was a span of 10 bases. There are 14 residues in the CDR3. Per germline, CDR1 SGHVS and CDR2 FQNEAQ. The CDR3 nucleotides read TGTGCCAGCAGCTTATTCCGGACAGAAGAGACCCAGTACTTC. It translates to CASSLFRTEETQYF.

A few counts support this clonotype. The J gene is TRBJ1-1, the V gene TRBV29-1; possible D gene TRBD1, 5 bases. From germline, CDR1 is SQVTM and CDR2 ANQGSEA. The CDR3 contains 13 residues. V lost 4 bases, J lost 4 bases, and 13 bases lay in between. Here the CDR3 DNA reads TGCAGCGTTGGGGGCGGGAGAGGCACTGAAGCTTTCTTT. Protein sequence: CSVGGGRGTEAFF.

The chain is built from TRBV28 and TRBJ2-5; D is perhaps TRBD1 (6 bases). Germline assignment: CDR1 MDHEN and CDR2 SYDVKM. There are 16 residues in the CDR3. Deletions cut 0 bases from V and 5 bases from J, with 16 bases between. In nucleotides, the CDR3 is TGTGCCAGCAGTTTATGGGGTACAGGGAAGAGGGAGACCCAGTACTTC. This gives the protein CASSLWGTGKRETQYF. The full variable domain, with the rest looked up from reference TRBV28 and TRBJ2-5, is DVKVTQSSRYLVKRTGEKVFLECVQDMDHENMFWYRQDPGLGLRLIYFSYDVKMKEKGDIPEGYSVSREKKERFSLILESASTNQTSMYLCASSLWGTGKRETQYFGPGTRLLVL.

This sequence joins TRBV6-5 and TRBJ2-3, with 8 bases that match TRBD2. Germline CDR1 MNHEY, CDR2 SVGAGI. The trim removed 8 bases at V and 2 bases at J, leaving 9 bases unmatched. This CDR3 is built from 15 residues. The CDR3 DNA reads as TGTGCCAGCGCCTACGCGGGGGGCCTCACAGATACGCAGTATTTT. It specifies CASAYAGGLTDTQYF.

This clonotype was seen many times. The chain joins TRBV21-1 to TRBJ2-2; whether TRBD2, the table's D call, matches the DNA was not checked. TRBV21-1 is marked as a pseudogene. The CDR3 totals 20 residues. The CDR3 loop is CASSKPARLGLVFDDGELFF. CDR3 nucleotide sequence: TGTGCCAGCAGCAAACCCGCTAGGCTGGGACTAGTGTTTGATGACGGGGAGCTGTTTTTT.

Ten or more counts support this clonotype. This chain connects TRBV29-1 to TRBJ1-1; D uncertain. This CDR3 is 12 amino acids long. The V gene lost 6 bases and the J gene lost 3 bases, with 11 bases spanning the gap. Germline CDR1 SQVTM, CDR2 ANQGSEA. This CDR3 reads CSVQRVDTEAFF. CDR3 nucleotides: TGCAGCGTCCAAAGAGTGGACACTGAAGCTTTCTTT.

Ten or more counts support this clonotype. The CDR3 DNA follows: TGTGCCAGCTCACCAGCTAGCACAGATACGCAGTATTTT. Its protein product is CASSPASTDTQYF. The rearrangement uses TRBV18 and TRBJ2-3, with D unresolved. CDR1 and CDR2 from the germline V gene are KGHSH and LQKENI. This CDR3 has 13 residues. Trimming took 2 bases from V and 0 from J, leaving 3 bases between them.

At least ten counts were recorded for this clonotype. The CDR3 sequence: CASMRGGGTALNTEAFF. The CDR3 coding sequence is TGTGCCAGCATGCGCGGGGGAGGGACGGCACTGAACACTGAAGCTTTCTTT. The chain employs TRBV28 and TRBJ1-1, with D tentatively TRBD1 (5 bases). The CDR3 runs 17 residues. Germline CDR1 and CDR2: MDHEN and SYDVKM. The V and J ends lost 7 bases and 0 bases respectively, with 21 bases between them.

This clonotype has a count of ten or more. The chain uses TRBV11-2 and TRBJ1-6, with 8 bases matching TRBD1. CDR1 SGHAT and CDR2 FQNNGV come from the germline V gene. V gave up 5 bases and J gave up 7 bases; unmatched junction bases: 4. The CDR3 loop spans 14 amino acids. The CDR3 bases are TGTGCCAGCAGCGGCAGGACAGGGAATTCACCCCTCCACTTT. Residues: CASSGRTGNSPLHF. Using reference TRBV11-2 and TRBJ1-6 for the parts outside the CDR3, the full variable domain is EAGVAQSPRYKIIEKRQSVAFWCNPISGHATLYWYQQILGQGPKLLIQFQNNGVVDDSQLPKDRFSAERLKGVDSTLKIQPAKLEDSAVYLCASSGRTGNSPLHFGNGTRLTVT.

In this sample, this clonotype turned up many times. V and J are TRBV6-2 or TRBV6-3 and TRBJ2-7; 8 bases are shared with TRBD2. The CDR3 sequence is 15 residues long. CDR1 and CDR2 (germline): MNHEY, SVGEGT. The trim removed 5 bases at V and 7 bases at J, leaving 13 bases unmatched. CDR3 protein: CASSHGVAGSGEQYF. DNA for the CDR3: TGTGCCAGCAGTCACGGAGTAGCGGGGTCTGGTGAGCAGTACTTC.

This clonotype was observed a handful of times. The gene calls are TRBV7-2 and TRBJ2-7; 8 nucleotides agree with TRBD2. The length of the CDR3 is 15 residues. Trimming cost V 2 bases and J 1 base; bases outside gene matches: 4. Germline lookup yields CDR1 SGHTA and CDR2 FQGNSA. The chain's CDR3 is CASSLQAGESYEQYF. The CDR3 DNA follows: TGTGCCAGCAGCTTACAAGCGGGGGAGTCCTACGAGCAGTACTTC.

The chain's CDR3 is CASSPDRGYNEQFF. The CDR3 DNA follows: TGCGCCAGCAGCCCGGACAGGGGGTACAATGAGCAGTTCTTC. The chain combines TRBV10-1 with TRBJ2-1; the match to TRBD1 covers 10 bases. The CDR3 has 14 amino acids. V lost 6 bases to trimming and J lost 4 bases; unmatched junction nucleotides: 3. Germline CDR1 and CDR2: WNHNN and SYGVQD (reference sequence).

This clonotype was seen repeatedly, ten times or more. The chain carries TRBV6-2 or TRBV6-3 and TRBJ2-7, with D tentatively TRBD1 (5 bases). The V end was cut by 3 bases, the J end by 5 bases, with 14 bases between. Germline assignment: CDR1 MNHEY and CDR2 SVGEGT. CDR3 length: 14 amino acids. In nucleotides, the CDR3 is TGTGCCAGCAGTTATTGGCAGGGCCCCCACGAGCAGTACTTC. Its protein is CASSYWQGPHEQYF.

The V gene is TRBV6-2 or TRBV6-3, the J gene TRBJ2-5, with D uncertain. This CDR3 comprises 14 residues. Germline V gene data show CDR1 as MNHEY and CDR2 as SVGEGT. With 4 bases removed from V and 5 bases from J, the gap between germline ends came to 14 bases. The CDR3 here is CASSWAATYETQYF. CDR3 bases: TGTGCCAGCAGTTGGGCCGCGACGTACGAGACCCAGTACTTC.

This chain joins TRBV18 and TRBJ2-1; 10 positions agree with TRBD2. Germline V lookup: CDR1 KGHSH, CDR2 LQKENI. The CDR3 contains 18 residues. Trimming took 6 bases from V and 8 from J; bases not matched to a gene: 19. The CDR3 DNA reads TGTGCCAGCTCCCCCCCCGGCGCAGCGGGAGGGCCCTTCTATGAGCAGTTCTTC. This gives the protein CASSPPGAAGGPFYEQFF.

This clonotype was counted ten times or more. J is TRBJ2-2 and V is TRBV29-1; no definite D call. Deletions cut 7 bases from V and 0 bases from J, with 9 bases between. The CDR3 runs to 13 residues. The germline CDR1 and CDR2 sequences are SQVTM and ANQGSEA. CDR3 DNA sequence: TGCAGCGGGGGTTCCGCGAACACCGGGGAGCTGTTTTTT. Translation gives CSGGSANTGELFF.